A single sample is the source of the 20 T cell receptor beta chains below, sequenced in a study of cytomegalovirus exposure and HLA in healthy donors. Use of 60 Vbeta and 13 Jbeta primers characterized the PCR. The data were produced by immunoSEQ multiplex PCR, yet TCRdb's version contains in-frame clones alone and is incomplete. The table includes more than 110,000 clones, roughly three quarters detected once. Sequencing was done on a sample of PBMCs. The source is a woman aged 50 to 65 in good health and CMV-seronegative.

This sequence joins TRBV28 and TRBJ2-5; D ambiguous. Germline V lookup: CDR1 MDHEN, CDR2 SYDVKM. The V end was cut by 0 bases, the J end by 4 bases, with 6 bases between. This CDR3 comprises 13 residues. As DNA, the CDR3 is TGTGCCAGCAGTTTATGGGAGACAGAGACCCAGTACTTC. This encodes CASSLWETETQYF.

The CDR3 nucleotides are TGTGCCAGCAAATTAACAGGGATCTTGCACCTCCACTTT. Its protein is CASKLTGILHLHF. This chain joins TRBV28 and TRBJ1-6, with D perhaps matching TRBD1 (6 bases). The V gene lost 7 bases and the J gene lost 15 bases, with 19 bases spanning the gap. Germline V gene sequence: CDR1 MDHEN, CDR2 SYDVKM. The CDR3 loop spans 13 amino acids.

This chain uses TRBV5-1 with TRBJ2-7; TRBD1 matches at 11 bases. Germline loops: CDR1 SGHRS, CDR2 YFSETQ. The CDR3 runs 16 residues. The junction had 12 bases not matched to a gene; V was cut back by 5 bases and J by 5 bases. CDR3 DNA sequence: TGCGCCAGCAGAGCAGGACAGGGGGCTCTTCCTCACGAGCAGTACTTC. Its translation is CASRAGQGALPHEQYF.

The chain uses TRBV2 and TRBJ1-1; D might be TRBD1 (5 bases). CDR1 and CDR2 (germline): SNHLY, FYNNEI. The CDR3 has 18 residues. With 5 bases removed from V and 5 bases from J, the gap between germline ends came to 27 bases. The CDR3 bases are TGTGCCAGCAGTCCCAATGCCCCCACGACAGTGCGTGGTACTGAAGCTTTCTTT. The encoded protein is CASSPNAPTTVRGTEAFF.

V is TRBV6-1 and J is TRBJ1-2; D is unresolved. The CDR3 length is 13 residues. Germline-derived CDR1 and CDR2 are MNHNS and SASEGT. The V gene lost 2 bases and the J gene lost 2 bases, with 6 bases spanning the gap. The CDR3 is CASSENSNYGYTF. The CDR3 nucleotides are TGTGCCAGCAGTGAAAACAGCAACTATGGCTACACCTTC.

In regard to this clone: One end of the junction is discordant with germline, which a read error may explain. This rearrangement joins TRBV7-7 to TRBJ1-1; D is ambiguous. This CDR3 is 15 amino acids long. CDR1 is SSHAT, CDR2 FNYEAQ, per germline (reference sequence). CDR3 in DNA: TGTGCTAGCAGCTTAGCCTCCTCGAGGGTGCCTGAAGCTTTCTTT. Protein sequence: CASSLASSRVPEAFF.

The chain combines TRBV15 with TRBJ2-4; a weak D match, TRBD2 (5 bases). With 0 bases removed from V and 3 bases from J, the gap between germline ends came to 21 bases. In germline, CDR1 is LNHNV, CDR2 YYDKDF (reference sequence). The CDR3 is 19 amino acids. The CDR3 region is CATSREEADGFIDKNIQYF. The CDR3 DNA is TGTGCCACCAGCAGAGAAGAAGCGGACGGCTTTATCGACAAAAACATTCAGTACTTC. Full variable domain (outside the CDR3, taken from reference TRBV15 and TRBJ2-4): DAMVIQNPRYQVTQFGKPVTLSCSQTLNHNVMYWYQQKSSQAPKLLFHYYDKDFNNEADTPDNFQSRRPNTSFCFLDIRSPGLGDTAMYLCATSREEADGFIDKNIQYFGAGTRLSVL.

V usage is TRBV5-4 and J usage is TRBJ2-7, with 9 nucleotides matching TRBD1. The germline V gene encodes CDR1 SGHNT and CDR2 YYREEE (reference sequence). J was trimmed by 7 bases and V by 1 base; bases with no gene match: 15. This CDR3 is 17 amino acids long. In nucleotides, the CDR3 is TGTGCCAGCAGCTTGTACTACGGGACAGGGTTGTCGGTGGAGCAGTACTTC. It codes for CASSLYYGTGLSVEQYF.

This clone showed up just a few times. The chain combines TRBV25-1 with TRBJ1-1; the D gene is possibly TRBD1 (6 bases). The CDR3 totals 13 residues. Looked up from germline, CDR1 is MGHDK and CDR2 is SYGVNS. With 5 bases removed from V and 3 bases from J, the gap between germline ends came to 10 bases. This CDR3 is CASSQTGDTEAFF. In DNA form, the CDR3 reads TGTGCCAGCAGTCAGACAGGTGACACTGAAGCTTTCTTT. The whole variable domain, filled in from reference TRBV25-1 and TRBJ1-1, reads EADIYQTPRYLVIGTGKKITLECSQTMGHDKMYWYQQDPGMELHLIHYSYGVNSTEKGDLSSESTVSRIRTEHFPLTLESARPSHTSQYLCASSQTGDTEAFFGQGTRLTVV.

This sequence joins TRBV11-3 and TRBJ1-6; D is perhaps TRBD1 (5 bases). Trimming took 1 base from V and 9 from J, leaving 10 bases between them. CDR1 and CDR2 (germline): SGHNT, YENEEA. The length of the CDR3 is 14 residues. In DNA, the CDR3 is TGTGCCAGCAGCTTAGCGCAGGGTAGTTCACCCCTCCACTTT. It is translated as CASSLAQGSSPLHF. Drawing the rest from reference TRBV11-3 and TRBJ1-6, the complete variable domain is EAGVVQSPRYKIIEKKQPVAFWCNPISGHNTLYWYLQNLGQGPELLIRYENEEAVDDSQLPKDRFSAERLKGVDSTLKIQPAELGDSAVYLCASSLAQGSSPLHFGNGTRLTVT.

This clone was counted only a few times. The chain has TRBV7-8 and TRBJ1-2; possibly TRBD1 for D (5 bases). V was trimmed by 0 bases and J by 8 bases, leaving 13 bases between them. This CDR3 has 14 residues. The germline gives CDR1 SGHVS, CDR2 FQNEAQ. The CDR3 is CASSLASRVWGYTF. In DNA, the CDR3 is TGTGCCAGCAGCTTAGCGAGCAGGGTATGGGGCTACACCTTC. Looking up the rest from reference TRBV7-8 and TRBJ1-2 gives the full variable domain: GAGVSQSPRYKVAKRGQDVALRCDPISGHVSLFWYQQALGQGPEFLTYFQNEAQLDKSGLPSDRFFAERPEGSVSTLKIQRTQQEDSAVYLCASSLASRVWGYTFGSGTRLTVV.

This clone was counted once. This sequence joins TRBV20-1 and TRBJ1-1; D gene unclear. This CDR3 comprises 9 residues. Germline V gives CDR1 DFQATT, CDR2 SNEGSKA (reference sequence). Trimming took 6 bases from V and 5 from J, leaving 4 bases between them. The CDR3 loop is CSASTEAFF. CDR3 nucleotide sequence: TGCAGTGCCTCGACTGAAGCTTTCTTT.

Turning to this clone: An end of the junction does not agree with germline; a read error may underlie this. The V call is TRBV7-7, the J call TRBJ2-2; maybe TRBD2 (6 bases). CDR3 size: 15 residues. Per the germline V gene, CDR1 is SSHAT and CDR2 is FNYEAQ (reference sequence). In DNA form, the CDR3 reads TGTGCTAGCAGCTCCCAGGGACTTGGGACCGGGGAGCTGTTTTTT. Encoded protein: CASSSQGLGTGELFF. The full variable domain, in which reference TRBV7-7 and TRBJ2-2 provide the parts outside the CDR3, is GAGVSQSPRYKVTKRGQDVTLRCDPISSHATLYWYQQALGQGPEFLTYFNYEAQPDKSGLPSDRFSAERPEGSISTLTIQRTEQRDSAMYRCASSSQGLGTGELFFGEGSRLTVL.

V usage is TRBV7-9 and J usage is TRBJ1-3; a possible D gene is TRBD1 (5 bases). There are 15 residues in the CDR3. The V end lost 6 bases, the J end lost 2 bases, and 14 bases lay between the germline ends. Germline V gene lookup returns CDR1 SEHNR and CDR2 FQNEAQ (reference sequence). The DNA of the CDR3 is TGTGCCAGCAGATCTATGACAGCCGCTGGAAACACCATATATTTT. It is translated as CASRSMTAAGNTIYF.

The CDR3 protein is CASSPQGGGNTEAFF. The CDR3 nucleotides are TGTGCCAGCAGTCCCCAGGGCGGCGGGAACACTGAAGCTTTCTTT. J is TRBJ1-1 and V is TRBV7-9, with a possible D match to TRBD1 (5 bases). Trimming shortened V by 6 bases and J by 1 base, and 15 bases separated the two germline ends. Germline CDR1 reads SEHNR; CDR2 reads FQNEAQ (reference sequence). CDR3 length equals 15 residues.

This clone has only one observation. V and J are TRBV6-1 and TRBJ2-3; the match to TRBD2 covers 10 bases. V was pared by 4 bases and J by 0 bases, with 4 bases of the junction left unmatched. In germline, CDR1 is MNHNS, CDR2 SASEGT. The CDR3 totals 16 residues. The CDR3: CASSGLAGDSTDTQYF. In nucleotides, the CDR3 is TGTGCCAGCAGTGGGCTAGCGGGGGATAGCACAGATACGCAGTATTTT.

The chain uses TRBV28 and TRBJ1-4; D is uncertain. The CDR3 sequence is 15 residues long. The germline CDR1 and CDR2 sequences are MDHEN and SYDVKM. Trimming shortened V by 3 bases and J by 0 bases, and 8 bases separated the two germline ends. This chain's CDR3 is CASSFAPATNEKLFF. The CDR3 DNA reads TGTGCCAGCAGTTTCGCGCCCGCAACTAATGAAAAACTGTTTTTT.

This clone occurred once. This CDR3 is CASSWDRGPRGTQYF. CDR3 in DNA: TGTGCCAGCAGCTGGGACAGGGGACCTCGGGGGACCCAGTACTTC. The chain links TRBV5-4 to TRBJ2-5, with 10 bases lining up with TRBD1. With 3 bases clipped from V and 7 bases from J, the junction kept 9 bases outside the gene matches. Germline loops: CDR1 SGHNT, CDR2 YYREEE (reference sequence). The length of the CDR3 is 15 residues.

The chain couples TRBV11-1 to TRBJ1-5; D may be TRBD1 (6 bases). Per the germline V gene, CDR1 is SGHAT and CDR2 is FQDESV (reference sequence). This CDR3 has 13 amino acids. V lost 3 bases to trimming and J lost 5 bases, with 8 bases between them. As DNA, the CDR3 is TGTGCCAGCAGCTTGGACAGAGATCAGCCCCAGCATTTT. As protein: CASSLDRDQPQHF.

The rearrangement links TRBV6-6 to TRBJ2-7; the D is unclear. The germline gives CDR1 MNHNY, CDR2 SVGAGI (reference sequence). The CDR3 is 12 residues long. V was trimmed by 11 bases and J by 3 bases, leaving 14 bases between them. As DNA, the CDR3 is TGTGCCGCGGTTTCGACGGACTACGAGCAGTACTTC. Translated: CAAVSTDYEQYF.